This entry describes one TCR beta chain. There are 14 residues in the CDR3. Germline CDR1 SGHRS, CDR2 YFSETQ. V dropped 2 bases and J dropped 4 bases, with 11 bases sitting between them. This specimen comes from a study of blood T cell repertoires in COVID-19. As originally analysed: Reference gene primer amplification gave estimated nucleated cell counts. The data were produced by immunoSEQ multiplex PCR, yet TCRdb's version contains in-frame clones alone and is incomplete. V and J calls and clone size are given by that table; D and trimming were obtained from the DNA. The repertoire includes some 220,000 clones, about 80% of them detected once, and over 2.5% sits in the top ten.

This receptor was taken from a woman aged 25 to 39 who had recovered from COVID-19. The material sequenced was peripheral blood. The V call is TRBV5-1, the J call TRBJ2-3; D is unclear. CDR3 region: CASSLNSPPDTQYF. The CDR3 nucleotides read TGCGCCAGCAGCTTAAACAGCCCCCCAGATACGCAGTATTTT. The variable domain in full, completed from reference TRBV5-1 and TRBJ2-3, reads KAGVTQTPRYLIKTRGQQVTLSCSPISGHRSVSWYQQTPGQGLQFLFEYFSETQRNKGNFPGRFSGRQFSNSRSEMNVSTLELGDSALYLCASSLNSPPDTQYFGPGTRLTVL.